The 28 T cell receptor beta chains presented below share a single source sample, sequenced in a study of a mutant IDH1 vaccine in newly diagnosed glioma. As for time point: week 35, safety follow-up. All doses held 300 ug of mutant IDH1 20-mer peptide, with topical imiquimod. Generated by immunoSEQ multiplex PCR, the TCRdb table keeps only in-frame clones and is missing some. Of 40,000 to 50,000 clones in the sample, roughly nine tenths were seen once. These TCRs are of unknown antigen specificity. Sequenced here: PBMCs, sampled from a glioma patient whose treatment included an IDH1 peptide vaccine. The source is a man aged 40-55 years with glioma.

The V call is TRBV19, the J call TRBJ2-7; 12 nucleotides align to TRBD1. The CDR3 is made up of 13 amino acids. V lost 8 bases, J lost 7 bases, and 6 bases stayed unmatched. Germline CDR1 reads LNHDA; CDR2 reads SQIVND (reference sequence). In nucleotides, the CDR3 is TGTGCCAGTCAGAGGGACAGGGGGCAGGAGCAGTACTTC. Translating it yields CASQRDRGQEQYF.

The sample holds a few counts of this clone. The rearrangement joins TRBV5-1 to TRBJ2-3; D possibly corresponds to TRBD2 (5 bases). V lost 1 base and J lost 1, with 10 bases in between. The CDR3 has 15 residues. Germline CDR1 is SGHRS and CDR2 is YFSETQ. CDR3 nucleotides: TGCGCCAGCAGCTTGTCATTGCGGGGCACAGATACGCAGTATTTT. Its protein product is CASSLSLRGTDTQYF. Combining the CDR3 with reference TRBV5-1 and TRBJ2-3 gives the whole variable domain KAGVTQTPRYLIKTRGQQVTLSCSPISGHRSVSWYQQTPGQGLQFLFEYFSETQRNKGNFPGRFSGRQFSNSRSEMNVSTLELGDSALYLCASSLSLRGTDTQYFGPGTRLTVL.

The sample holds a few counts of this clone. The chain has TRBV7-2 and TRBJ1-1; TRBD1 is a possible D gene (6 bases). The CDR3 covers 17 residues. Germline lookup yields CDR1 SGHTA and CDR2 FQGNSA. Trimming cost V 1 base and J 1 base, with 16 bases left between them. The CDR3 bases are TGTGCCAGCAGCTTAGTCGGCAGGGGAAGGGCGAACACTGAAGCTTTCTTT. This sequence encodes CASSLVGRGRANTEAFF.

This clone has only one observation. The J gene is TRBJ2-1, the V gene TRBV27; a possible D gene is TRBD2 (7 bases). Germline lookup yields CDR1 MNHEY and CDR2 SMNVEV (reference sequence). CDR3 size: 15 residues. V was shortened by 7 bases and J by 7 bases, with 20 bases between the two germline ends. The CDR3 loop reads CASTVGGPVENEQFF. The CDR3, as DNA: TGTGCCAGCACCGTGGGGGGGCCAGTTGAAAATGAGCAGTTCTTC.

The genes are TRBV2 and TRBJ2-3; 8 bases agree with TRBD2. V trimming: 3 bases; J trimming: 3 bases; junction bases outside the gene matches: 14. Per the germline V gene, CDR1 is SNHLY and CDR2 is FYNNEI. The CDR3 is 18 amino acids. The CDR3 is CASSDGSTGGPGTDTQYF. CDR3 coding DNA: TGTGCCAGCAGTGACGGTAGTACGGGGGGGCCTGGGACAGATACGCAGTATTTT.

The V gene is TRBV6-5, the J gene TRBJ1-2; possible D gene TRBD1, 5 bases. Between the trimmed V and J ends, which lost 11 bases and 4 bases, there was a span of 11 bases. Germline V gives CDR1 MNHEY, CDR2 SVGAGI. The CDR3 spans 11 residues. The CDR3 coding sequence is TGTGCCGCGGCGGGGGGCTATGGCTACACCTTC. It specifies CAAAGGYGYTF.

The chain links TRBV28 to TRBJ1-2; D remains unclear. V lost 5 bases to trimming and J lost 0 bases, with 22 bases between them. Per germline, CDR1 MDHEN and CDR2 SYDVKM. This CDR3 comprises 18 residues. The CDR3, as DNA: TGTGCCAGCAGTAATAACCGGCTCAAGACGATCGCTAACTATGGCTACACCTTC. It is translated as CASSNNRLKTIANYGYTF.

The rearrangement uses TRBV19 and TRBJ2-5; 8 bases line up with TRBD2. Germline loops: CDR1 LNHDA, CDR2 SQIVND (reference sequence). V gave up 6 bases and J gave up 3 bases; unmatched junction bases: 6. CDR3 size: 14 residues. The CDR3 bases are TGTGCCAGTAGAGCGGGGGTGTTCGAAGAGACCCAGTACTTC. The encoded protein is CASRAGVFEETQYF.

The DNA of the CDR3 is TGCAGCGTTCCGACAGGGGGCGGAGGCTACACCTTC. It encodes CSVPTGGGGYTF. The V gene is TRBV29-1, the J gene TRBJ1-2; TRBD1 agrees at 10 bases. V lost 5 bases, J lost 8 bases, and 5 bases stayed unmatched. Germline V gene lookup returns CDR1 SQVTM and CDR2 ANQGSEA. CDR3 length: 12 amino acids.

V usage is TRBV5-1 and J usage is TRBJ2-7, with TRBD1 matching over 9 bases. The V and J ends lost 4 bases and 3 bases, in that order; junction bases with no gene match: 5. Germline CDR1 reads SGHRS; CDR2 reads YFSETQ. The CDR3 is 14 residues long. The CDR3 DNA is TGCGCCAGCAGCACTACAGGGGGCCGCTACGAGCAGTACTTC. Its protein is CASSTTGGRYEQYF.

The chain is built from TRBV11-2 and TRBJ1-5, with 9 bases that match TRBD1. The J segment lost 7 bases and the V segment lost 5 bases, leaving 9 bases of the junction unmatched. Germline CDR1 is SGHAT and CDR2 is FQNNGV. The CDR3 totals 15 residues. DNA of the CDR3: TGTGCCAGCAGCACGACAGGGGGTCTCGGACAGCCCCAGCATTTT. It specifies CASSTTGGLGQPQHF.

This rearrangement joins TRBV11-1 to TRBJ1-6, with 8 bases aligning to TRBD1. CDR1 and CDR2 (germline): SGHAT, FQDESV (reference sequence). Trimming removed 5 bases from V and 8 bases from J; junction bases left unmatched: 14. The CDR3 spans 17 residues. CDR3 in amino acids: CASSEEPPGGAYSPLHF. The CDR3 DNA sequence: TGTGCCAGCAGCGAAGAGCCTCCAGGGGGCGCCTATTCACCCCTCCACTTT.

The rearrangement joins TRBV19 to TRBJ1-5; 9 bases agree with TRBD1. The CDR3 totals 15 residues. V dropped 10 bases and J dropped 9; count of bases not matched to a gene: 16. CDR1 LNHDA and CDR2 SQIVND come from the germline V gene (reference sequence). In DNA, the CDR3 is TGTGCCACCGGCCCCACAGGGGGCCTGGGGCGGCCCCAGCATTTT. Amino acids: CATGPTGGLGRPQHF.

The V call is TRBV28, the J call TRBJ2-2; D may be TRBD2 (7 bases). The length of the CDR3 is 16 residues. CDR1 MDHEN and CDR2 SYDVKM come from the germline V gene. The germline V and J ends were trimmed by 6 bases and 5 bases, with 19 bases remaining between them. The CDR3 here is CASSLKRGAVTGELFF. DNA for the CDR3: TGTGCCAGCAGCCTGAAACGGGGGGCGGTGACCGGGGAGCTGTTTTTT.

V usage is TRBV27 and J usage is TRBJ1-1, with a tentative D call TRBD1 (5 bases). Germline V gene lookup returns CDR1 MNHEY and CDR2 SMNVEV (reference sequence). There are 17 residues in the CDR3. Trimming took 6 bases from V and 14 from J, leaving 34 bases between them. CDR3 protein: CASSPPTRRGHRVRAFF. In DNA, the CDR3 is TGTGCCAGCAGCCCTCCTACGAGGCGCGGACACAGAGTGAGGGCGTTCTTT.

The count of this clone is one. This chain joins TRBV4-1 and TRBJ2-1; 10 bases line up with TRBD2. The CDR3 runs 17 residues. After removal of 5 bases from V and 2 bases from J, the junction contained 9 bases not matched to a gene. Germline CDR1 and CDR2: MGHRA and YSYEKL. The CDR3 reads CASSERGLAETYNEQFF. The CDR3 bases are TGCGCCAGCAGCGAACGCGGACTAGCGGAAACCTACAATGAGCAGTTCTTC.

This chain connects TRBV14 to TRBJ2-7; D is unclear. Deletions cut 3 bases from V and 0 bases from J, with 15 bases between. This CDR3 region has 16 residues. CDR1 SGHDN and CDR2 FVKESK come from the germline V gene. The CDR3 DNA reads TGTGCCAGCAGCCAGAGCCCATACGATACCTCCTACGAGCAGTACTTC. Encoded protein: CASSQSPYDTSYEQYF.

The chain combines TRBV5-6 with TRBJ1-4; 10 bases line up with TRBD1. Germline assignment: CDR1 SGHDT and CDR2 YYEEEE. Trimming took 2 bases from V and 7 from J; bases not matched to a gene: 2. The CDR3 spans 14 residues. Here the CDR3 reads CASSFGTGAEKLFF. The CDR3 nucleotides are TGTGCCAGCAGCTTCGGGACAGGGGCTGAAAAACTGTTTTTT. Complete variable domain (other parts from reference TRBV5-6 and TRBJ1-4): DAGVTQSPTHLIKTRGQQVTLRCSPKSGHDTVSWYQQALGQGPQFIFQYYEEEERQRGNFPDRFSGHQFPNYSSELNVNALLLGDSALYLCASSFGTGAEKLFFGSGTQLSVL.

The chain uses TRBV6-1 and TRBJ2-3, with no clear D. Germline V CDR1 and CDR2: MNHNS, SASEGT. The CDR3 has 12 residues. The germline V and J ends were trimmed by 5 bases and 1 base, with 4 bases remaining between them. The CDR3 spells CASSHRTDTQYF. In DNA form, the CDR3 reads TGTGCCAGCAGTCACCGCACAGATACGCAGTATTTT.

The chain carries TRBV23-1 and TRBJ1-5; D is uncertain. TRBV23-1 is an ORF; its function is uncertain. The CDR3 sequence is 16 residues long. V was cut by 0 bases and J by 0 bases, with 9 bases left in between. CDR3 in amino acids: CASSQSGALSNQPQHF. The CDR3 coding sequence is TGCGCCAGCAGTCAATCCGGCGCACTTAGCAATCAGCCCCAGCATTTT.

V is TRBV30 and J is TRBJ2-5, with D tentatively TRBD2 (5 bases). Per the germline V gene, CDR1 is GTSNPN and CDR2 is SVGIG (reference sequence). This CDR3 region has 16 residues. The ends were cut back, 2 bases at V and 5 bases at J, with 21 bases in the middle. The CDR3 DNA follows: TGTGCCTGGAGTACCCCCCGGGGAGTCCGACCGGAGACCCAGTACTTC. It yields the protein CAWSTPRGVRPETQYF.

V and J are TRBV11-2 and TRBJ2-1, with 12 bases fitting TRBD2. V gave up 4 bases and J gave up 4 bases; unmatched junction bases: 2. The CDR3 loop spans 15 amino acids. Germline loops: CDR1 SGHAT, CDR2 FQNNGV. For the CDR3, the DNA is TGTGCCAGCAGCTCGGGACTAGCGGGTTACAATGAGCAGTTCTTC. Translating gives CASSSGLAGYNEQFF. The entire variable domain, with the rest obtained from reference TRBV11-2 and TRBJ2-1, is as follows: EAGVAQSPRYKIIEKRQSVAFWCNPISGHATLYWYQQILGQGPKLLIQFQNNGVVDDSQLPKDRFSAERLKGVDSTLKIQPAKLEDSAVYLCASSSGLAGYNEQFFGPGTRLTVL.

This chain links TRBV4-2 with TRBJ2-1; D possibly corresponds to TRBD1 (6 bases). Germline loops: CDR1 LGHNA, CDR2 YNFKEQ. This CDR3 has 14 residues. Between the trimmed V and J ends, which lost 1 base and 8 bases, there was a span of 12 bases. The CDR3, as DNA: TGTGCCAGCAGCCAAGGTAGGGGGACCGATGAGCAGTTCTTC. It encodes CASSQGRGTDEQFF.

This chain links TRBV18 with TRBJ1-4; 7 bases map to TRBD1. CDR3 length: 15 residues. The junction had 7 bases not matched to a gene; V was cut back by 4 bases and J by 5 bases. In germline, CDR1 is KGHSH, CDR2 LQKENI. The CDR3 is CASSLQGTENEKLFF. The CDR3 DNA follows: TGTGCCAGCTCACTGCAAGGGACAGAGAATGAAAAACTGTTTTTT.

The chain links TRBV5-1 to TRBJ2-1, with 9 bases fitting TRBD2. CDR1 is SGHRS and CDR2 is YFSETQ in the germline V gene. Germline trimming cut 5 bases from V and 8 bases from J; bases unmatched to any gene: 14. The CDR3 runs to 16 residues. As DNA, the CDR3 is TGCGCCAGCAGAAGGGGACCGGCTAGCGGGATCGATGAGCAGTTCTTC. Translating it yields CASRRGPASGIDEQFF.

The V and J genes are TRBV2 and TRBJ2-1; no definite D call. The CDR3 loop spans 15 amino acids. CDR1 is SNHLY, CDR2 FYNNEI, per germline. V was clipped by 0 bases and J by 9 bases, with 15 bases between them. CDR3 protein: CASSEALPVKFEQFF. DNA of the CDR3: TGTGCCAGCAGTGAAGCGCTCCCTGTTAAGTTTGAGCAGTTCTTC.

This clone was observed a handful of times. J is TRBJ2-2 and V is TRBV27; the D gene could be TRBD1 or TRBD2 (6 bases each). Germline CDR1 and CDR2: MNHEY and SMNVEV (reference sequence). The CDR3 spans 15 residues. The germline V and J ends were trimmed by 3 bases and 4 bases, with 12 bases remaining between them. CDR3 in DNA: TGTGCCAGCAGTTTTGGGGGGCTGGGCACCGGGGAGCTGTTTTTT. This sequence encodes CASSFGGLGTGELFF.

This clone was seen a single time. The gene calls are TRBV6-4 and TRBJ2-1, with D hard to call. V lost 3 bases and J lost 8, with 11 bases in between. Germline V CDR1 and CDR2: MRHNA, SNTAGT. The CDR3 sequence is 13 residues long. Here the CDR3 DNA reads TGTGCCAGCAGTGAGGGTGTTGAGGATGAGCAGTTCTTC. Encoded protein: CASSEGVEDEQFF.